The T cell receptor beta chain described here comes from a study of cytomegalovirus exposure and HLA in healthy donors. Study-wide results and caveats: Compared with the roughly 670-donor mean, an Asian-associated ancestry cluster reportedly had fewer N-insertions, according to a later analysis. The study labeled roughly 160 TCR beta chains cytomegalovirus-associated. Rates of TCR association differed by HLA locus in a later analysis, with DRB1 highest and HLA-C lowest.

Comment on this clone: Its antigen remains unidentified.

Primers: 60 Vbeta forward and 13 Jbeta reverse. This table comes from immunoSEQ multiplex PCR, and its TCRdb copy is limited to in-frame clones, with some not included. The data hold about 120,000 clones, with 80% observed a single time. The sequencing sample was made of PBMCs. The TCR was taken from a male donor in good health and CMV-seronegative.

The CDR3 nucleotides read TGTGCCAGCACCTCGCTAGCGGGAGTAGGAGATACGCAGTATTTT. It is translated as CASTSLAGVGDTQYF. The chain combines TRBV6-6 with TRBJ2-3; 10 bases are shared with TRBD2. Trimming removed 7 bases from V and 5 bases from J; junction bases left unmatched: 9. The CDR3 runs to 15 residues. Germline loops: CDR1 MNHNY, CDR2 SVGAGI (reference sequence).